The 23 T cell receptor beta chains given below trace back to one sample, sequenced in a study of T cell repertoires in cytomegalovirus infection. TCRdb reanalysed the reads using MiXCR and keeps one entry per CDR3 protein. This table has about 220,000 distinct CDR3 sequences, roughly 34% appearing once. Antigens of these TCRs are unknown. Sequences were derived from CD8+ T cells from cultured PBMCs, sampled from culture after CMV antigen stimulation. The receptors were sampled from a human donor in good health (CMV status not recorded). Some clones in this sample may be carry-over from other donors' samples.

This clonotype was seen ten or more times. The chain joins TRBV7-8 to TRBJ1-6, with a weak D call TRBD1 (6 bases). Germline CDR1 reads SGHVS; CDR2 reads FQNEAQ. The CDR3 covers 14 residues. V lost 4 bases to trimming and J lost 8 bases, with 12 bases between them. CDR3 protein: CASSYRVVDSPLHF. CDR3 DNA: TGTGCCAGCAGCTACAGGGTTGTCGATTCACCCCTCCACTTT.

The rearrangement uses TRBV29-1 and TRBJ2-1; possibly TRBD1 for D (5 bases). Germline-derived CDR1 and CDR2 are SQVTM and ANQGSEA. The CDR3 totals 12 residues. The V end lost 6 bases, the J end lost 5 bases, and 11 bases lay between the germline ends. CDR3 protein: CSVSGPHNEQFF. Here the CDR3 DNA reads TGCAGCGTGTCAGGGCCACACAATGAGCAGTTCTTC.

This clonotype showed up many times. V usage is TRBV27 and J usage is TRBJ1-4; a weak D match, TRBD1 (5 bases). V was trimmed by 5 bases and J by 2 bases, leaving 12 bases between them. Germline values: CDR1 MNHEY, CDR2 SMNVEV (reference sequence). The CDR3 contains 15 residues. The CDR3 sequence: CASSPWDWTNEKLFF. DNA of the CDR3: TGTGCCAGCAGTCCTTGGGACTGGACTAATGAAAAACTGTTTTTT.

This clonotype was seen only a few times. V usage is TRBV28 and J usage is TRBJ2-5, with D possibly called TRBD1 or TRBD2 (5 bases each). V was shortened by 5 bases and J by 5 bases, with 18 bases between the two germline ends. Germline CDR1 reads MDHEN; CDR2 reads SYDVKM. This CDR3 region has 15 residues. The DNA of the CDR3 is TGTGCCAGCAGTCCCTCCGGGGCCCTCGTGGAGACCCAGTACTTC. It specifies CASSPSGALVETQYF.

This clonotype was found once. The chain recombines TRBV29-1 with TRBJ2-7; D is perhaps TRBD1 or TRBD2 (5 bases each). The V end was cut by 7 bases, the J end by 7 bases, with 11 bases between. Germline loops: CDR1 SQVTM, CDR2 ANQGSEA. This CDR3 has 10 residues. The chain's CDR3 is CSAEWGEQYF. CDR3 nucleotide sequence: TGCAGCGCCGAATGGGGGGAGCAGTACTTC.

The chain recombines TRBV4-1 with TRBJ2-3; D is unresolved. Germline CDR1 is MGHRA and CDR2 is YSYEKL. V shed 0 bases and J shed 2 bases, with 9 bases lying between them. The CDR3 loop spans 15 amino acids. CDR3 sequence reads: CASSQDEKPTDTQYF. The CDR3 coding sequence is TGCGCCAGCAGCCAAGATGAAAAACCCACAGATACGCAGTATTTT.

V usage is TRBV12-3 or TRBV12-4 and J usage is TRBJ1-4, with D unclear. This CDR3 has 14 amino acids. V was pared by 6 bases and J by 3 bases, with 11 bases between. CDR3 DNA: TGTGCCAGCAGCCACGTTGGGCCTAATGAAAAACTGTTTTTT. It encodes CASSHVGPNEKLFF.

The chain has TRBV7-2 and TRBJ1-3; 7 positions agree with TRBD1. J gave up 2 bases and V 5 bases, and 3 bases lay outside the gene matches. Germline CDR1 reads SGHTA; CDR2 reads FQGNSA. The CDR3 is 14 residues long. CDR3 in DNA: TGTGCCAGCAGCACCGGGACAGCTGGAAACACCATATATTTT. Its translation: CASSTGTAGNTIYF.

This clonotype has only a few counts. The chain uses TRBV6-2 or TRBV6-3 and TRBJ2-3, with D maybe TRBD2 (5 bases). The germline V and J ends were trimmed by 5 bases and 5 bases, with 17 bases remaining between them. The CDR3 loop spans 15 amino acids. CDR1 and CDR2 (germline): MNHEY, SVGEGT. CDR3 nucleotides: TGTGCCAGCAGTAGTGGACTCCTTTCGGGAGATACGCAGTATTTT. This encodes CASSSGLLSGDTQYF.

This chain connects TRBV11-1 to TRBJ2-7, with D maybe TRBD2 (6 bases). The germline gives CDR1 SGHAT, CDR2 FQDESV (reference sequence). The CDR3 sequence is 15 residues long. The V end lost 1 base, the J end lost 5 bases, and 15 bases lay between the germline ends. CDR3 sequence reads: CASSLVLSSGDEQYF. The CDR3 coding sequence is TGTGCCAGCAGCTTAGTTCTTTCCTCGGGAGACGAGCAGTACTTC.

The chain recombines TRBV30 with TRBJ1-1, with D perhaps TRBD1 (5 bases). Per the germline V gene, CDR1 is GTSNPN and CDR2 is SVGIG (reference sequence). V shed 0 bases and J shed 0 bases, with 8 bases lying between them. This CDR3 contains 14 residues. The CDR3 DNA follows: TGTGCCTGGAGTGTTGCAGGGATGAACACTGAAGCTTTCTTT. Translation gives CAWSVAGMNTEAFF.

This clonotype was picked up many times. This sequence joins TRBV5-8 and TRBJ1-2; D remains ambiguous. The CDR3 consists of 18 residues. Trimming left V 0 bases short and J 5 bases short, with 23 bases between. Per germline, CDR1 SGHTS and CDR2 YDEGEE. In DNA form, the CDR3 reads TGTGCCAGCAGCTTGGCGATTTCACCCGGGGTCCCCCTTTATGGCTACACCTTC. Its translation: CASSLAISPGVPLYGYTF.

This chain joins TRBV28 and TRBJ2-7; possible D gene TRBD2, 6 bases. The germline V gene encodes CDR1 MDHEN and CDR2 SYDVKM. V was pared by 7 bases and J by 5 bases, with 12 bases between. This CDR3 has 12 residues. The CDR3 coding sequence is TGTGCCAGCACGGGACTCGAGGACGAGCAGTACTTC. Translated: CASTGLEDEQYF.

This chain links TRBV5-4 with TRBJ2-1; 14 bases line up with TRBD2. V gave up 2 bases and J gave up 7 bases; unmatched junction bases: 8. The CDR3 runs to 17 residues. In germline, CDR1 is SGHNT, CDR2 YYREEE (reference sequence). CDR3 sequence: CASSFISTSGGANEQFF. For the CDR3, the DNA is TGTGCCAGCAGCTTCATTTCGACTAGCGGGGGGGCGAATGAGCAGTTCTTC. Supplemented by reference TRBV5-4 and TRBJ2-1, the full variable domain reads ETGVTQSPTHLIKTRGQQVTLRCSSQSGHNTVSWYQQALGQGPQFIFQYYREEENGRGNFPPRFSGLQFPNYSSELNVNALELDDSALYLCASSFISTSGGANEQFFGPGTRLTVL.

This clonotype came up a few times. This chain connects TRBV28 to TRBJ2-3, with a weak D call TRBD1 (6 bases). Trimming left V 7 bases short and J 2 bases short, with 16 bases between. The CDR3 has 15 amino acids. CDR1 is MDHEN, CDR2 SYDVKM, per germline. The CDR3 nucleotides read TGTGCCAGCACTCTAGGGGCAGGGGTCACAGATACGCAGTATTTT. Translating gives CASTLGAGVTDTQYF.

The table lists this clonotype with many counts. V is TRBV6-5 and J is TRBJ2-5; 7 positions agree with TRBD2. The V segment lost 4 bases and the J segment 4 bases; nucleotides outside the gene matches: 3. The CDR3 runs to 13 residues. Germline V gene data show CDR1 as MNHEY and CDR2 as SVGAGI. CDR3 region: CASSSTSPETQYF. The CDR3 DNA is TGTGCCAGCAGTTCGACTAGCCCAGAGACCCAGTACTTC.

This clonotype was seen a handful of times. The gene calls are TRBV7-3 and TRBJ2-1, with 13 bases fitting TRBD2. CDR3 size: 17 residues. With 5 bases clipped from V and 9 bases from J, the junction kept 13 bases outside the gene matches. The germline V gene has CDR1 SGHTA and CDR2 FQGTGA. The CDR3 DNA reads TGTGCCAGCAGCCCCTCGTCCCGGACTAGCGGGAGAGTTGAGCAGTTCTTC. This translates into CASSPSSRTSGRVEQFF.

This clonotype was seen just once. This chain connects TRBV6-1 to TRBJ2-1; perhaps TRBD2 as D (6 bases). V gave up 8 bases and J gave up 2 bases, with 13 bases separating them. Per the germline V gene, CDR1 is MNHNS and CDR2 is SASEGT. This CDR3 comprises 14 residues. CDR3 amino acids: CASSLARPYNEQFF. As DNA, the CDR3 is TGTGCCAGCTCCCTAGCGAGACCCTACAATGAGCAGTTCTTC.

J is TRBJ2-5 and V is TRBV27; weak D call: TRBD1 (6 bases). The length of the CDR3 is 14 residues. Per germline, CDR1 MNHEY and CDR2 SMNVEV (reference sequence). Trimming removed 3 bases at V and 4 bases at J, with 12 bases between. CDR3 sequence: CASSFKGGGETQYF. The CDR3 DNA is TGTGCCAGCAGTTTCAAAGGGGGTGGAGAGACCCAGTACTTC.

The sample holds a few counts of this clonotype. This rearrangement joins TRBV27 to TRBJ2-1, with 7 nucleotides matching TRBD1. Per the germline V gene, CDR1 is MNHEY and CDR2 is SMNVEV (reference sequence). The CDR3 is made up of 15 amino acids. Trimming cost V 5 bases and J 0 bases; bases outside gene matches: 4. The DNA of the CDR3 is TGTGCCAGCAGTGCAGGGGGAAGCTCCTACAATGAGCAGTTCTTC. This translates into CASSAGGSSYNEQFF.

The genes are TRBV12-5 and TRBJ1-1; D unresolved. V was shortened by 1 base and J by 5 bases, with 8 bases between the two germline ends. The CDR3 consists of 13 residues. CDR1 is LGHNT, CDR2 FRNRAP, per germline. The CDR3 DNA follows: TGTGCTAGTGGTTTGGCCTCGTCAACTGAAGCTTTCTTT. Protein: CASGLASSTEAFF.

V usage is TRBV6-2 or TRBV6-3 and J usage is TRBJ2-3, with 9 bases identical to TRBD2. V shed 7 bases and J 2 bases; nucleotides not matched to a gene: 19. The CDR3 totals 19 residues. Germline CDR1 and CDR2: MNHEY and SVGEGT. The DNA of the CDR3 is TGTGCCAGCATTACACCCACCGTTAGCGGGGGAGAATTCACAGATACGCAGTATTTT. Protein sequence: CASITPTVSGGEFTDTQYF.

The rearrangement joins TRBV6-5 to TRBJ2-1; 8 nucleotides line up with TRBD1. Germline CDR1 and CDR2: MNHEY and SVGAGI. This CDR3 comprises 15 residues. J lost 4 bases, V lost 5 bases, and 7 bases had no gene match. The CDR3 spells CASSPGTGKYNEQFF. The CDR3 region has the DNA TGTGCCAGCAGTCCCGGGACAGGTAAATACAATGAGCAGTTCTTC.